Listed below are T cell receptor beta chains from one sample, sequenced in a study of healthy donors' naive CD4 and CD8 T cells. TCRdb fed the reads into MiXCR, producing one record per CDR3 protein. The repertoire consists of 180,000 or so distinct CDR3 sequences, with about four fifths occurring once and the leading ten covering roughly 2.4%. The sample was naive CD4+ and CD8+ T cells sorted from blood, pooled from several donors. All receptors come from a pool of human donors in good health; the sample pools cells from several healthy donors. CDR3s leave out the opening cysteine and the closing phenylalanine or tryptophan. Size is stated for part of the rows, as once, few or many counts, or as a class when the clone is expanded.

j_call v_call clone_size cdr3_aa
TRBJ2-7 TRBV10-3 - AISWAGGEQY
TRBJ2-2 TRBV5-1 few ASRGGNTGELF
TRBJ2-1 TRBV5-1 - ASSLRDRIYNEQF
TRBJ2-1 TRBV20-1 few SARGVGMYNEQF
TRBJ1-1 TRBV29-1 - SGAGQWNTEAF
TRBJ2-5 TRBV29-1 - SVVQQETQY
TRBJ2-6 TRBV29-1 - SVVPVSGANVLT
TRBJ1-1 TRBV29-1 - SAGGRNTEAF
TRBJ2-1 TRBV5-4 - ASSTGVTNEQF
TRBJ1-2 TRBV6-5 - ASSYSSGAGGYGYT
TRBJ1-2 TRBV19 - ASIPTVSNYGYT
TRBJ2-5 TRBV20-1 - SARDLSGTRVGETQY
TRBJ2-3 TRBV7-6 - ASSLPQGADTQY
TRBJ2-2 TRBV7-9 - ASSSQGPGELF
TRBJ2-7 TRBV6-6 - ASSYAGQGYEQY
TRBJ1-1 TRBV27 - ASRDRKTEAF
TRBJ1-5 TRBV20-1 few SASKSPAGQPQH
TRBJ2-1 TRBV29-1 - SVERDDGYNEQF
TRBJ2-7 TRBV29-1 - SVEEAAGGGYEQY
TRBJ2-1 TRBV27 - ASSLWGVAGRSYNEQF
TRBJ2-7 TRBV6-5 - ASSYEATYEQY
TRBJ2-7 TRBV5-1 - ASSGQAYEQY
TRBJ1-1 TRBV4-1 - ASSHLTGPNTEAF
TRBJ2-7 TRBV29-1 - SVEETFSYEQY
TRBJ2-1 TRBV30 once AWSVLVSGNEQF
TRBJ2-7 TRBV6-2/TRBV6-3 - ASSYGLALSYEQY
TRBJ2-1 TRBV29-1 - SVFPSPRDYNEQF
TRBJ1-5 TRBV11-2 - ASSLLGDQPQH
TRBJ2-2 TRBV29-1 - SVTGLAGGRGTGELF
TRBJ1-2 TRBV28 - ASSRQPNYGYT
TRBJ2-7 TRBV5-4 - ASSLGKSYEQY
TRBJ1-5 TRBV7-8 - ASSLVYIDGGNQPQH
TRBJ2-3 TRBV6-2/TRBV6-3 - ASSVASSTDTQY
TRBJ2-5 TRBV6-2/TRBV6-3 - ASSWRGRGETQY
TRBJ2-2 TRBV29-1 - SVTTGGADTGELF
TRBJ2-1 TRBV6-2/TRBV6-3 - ASSGNEQF
TRBJ2-6 TRBV29-1 - SVGGLMGTGANVLT
TRBJ2-3 TRBV6-2/TRBV6-3 few ASSYAGRLKNTDTQY